A single sample gave rise to the 24 T cell receptor beta chains below, sequenced in a study of CD4+ T cells in melanoma. Some clones are missing from TCRdb's copy, which holds only in-frame ones; the method was immunoSEQ multiplex PCR. This sample has roughly 60,000 clones, with over 60% found just once. Sequencing used tumor tissue. These receptors were collected from a human donor with melanoma.

This clone has only one observation. The chain has TRBV5-6 and TRBJ2-6; tentative D call: TRBD1 (6 bases). V was shortened by 0 bases and J by 0 bases, with 13 bases between the two germline ends. Germline-derived CDR1 and CDR2 are SGHDT and YYEEEE. This CDR3 has 18 residues. CDR3 nucleotides: TGTGCCAGCAGCTTGGTGAGGACAGTAAGCTCTGGGGCCAACGTCCTGACTTTC. The encoded protein is CASSLVRTVSSGANVLTF.

This clone has ten or more counts. The chain is built from TRBV2 and TRBJ2-7; no firm D call. The CDR3 consists of 13 residues. Trimming cost V 6 bases and J 3 bases, with 12 bases left between them. Germline values: CDR1 SNHLY, CDR2 FYNNEI. CDR3 sequence reads: CASRPDGIYEQYF. CDR3 in DNA: TGTGCCAGCAGGCCGGACGGCATCTACGAGCAGTACTTC.

A few counts support this clone. J is TRBJ2-1 and V is TRBV18, with 7 bases lining up with TRBD1. The CDR3 length is 21 residues. From germline, CDR1 is KGHSH and CDR2 LQKENI. With V trimmed by 2 bases and J by 4 bases, 23 bases remained unmatched. CDR3 residues: CASSPSESDRAPSHWYNEQFF. Written as DNA, the CDR3 is TGTGCCAGCTCACCATCTGAGAGCGACAGGGCACCTAGTCACTGGTACAATGAGCAGTTCTTC.

The chain joins TRBV9 to TRBJ2-7; no firm D call. CDR3 size: 14 residues. V lost 4 bases, J lost 3 bases, and 14 bases lay in between. Germline CDR1 and CDR2: SGDLS and YYNGEE. The CDR3 loop is CASSPAGLYYEQYF. The DNA of the CDR3 is TGTGCCAGCAGCCCCGCCGGTTTATACTACGAGCAGTACTTC.

V gene TRBV18 combines with J gene TRBJ2-3; D is unresolved. This CDR3 is built from 14 residues. Germline CDR1 and CDR2: KGHSH and LQKENI. V was clipped by 0 bases and J by 3 bases, with 7 bases between them. The CDR3 DNA reads as TGTGCCAGCTCACCACCCCAGCTAACAGATACGCAGTATTTT. Translated: CASSPPQLTDTQYF.

The chain uses TRBV2 and TRBJ2-3; perhaps TRBD1 as D (8 bases). The CDR3 extends over 17 amino acids. The V gene lost 7 bases and the J gene lost 1 base, with 21 bases spanning the gap. Germline lookup yields CDR1 SNHLY and CDR2 FYNNEI. For the CDR3, the DNA is TGTGCCAGCATCCCCAAGGGAACAGGGGGGGGCACAGATACGCAGTATTTT. Its translation is CASIPKGTGGGTDTQYF.

This rearrangement joins TRBV10-2 to TRBJ2-7; 13 bases align to TRBD2. V trimming: 0 bases; J trimming: 5 bases; junction bases outside the gene matches: 7. CDR1 is WSHSY, CDR2 SAAADI, per germline. The CDR3 totals 17 residues. CDR3 protein: CASSESAGTSGAHEQYF. CDR3 sequence (DNA): TGCGCCAGCAGTGAGTCGGCGGGGACTAGCGGGGCCCACGAGCAGTACTTC.

The rearrangement links TRBV7-8 to TRBJ1-2; tentative D call: TRBD1 (5 bases). The CDR3 is 15 residues long. Trimming cost V 4 bases and J 3 bases, with 15 bases left between them. The germline V gene has CDR1 SGHVS and CDR2 FQNEAQ. CDR3 nucleotide sequence: TGTGCCAGCAGCTGGGGACGGAGCTCGGACTATGGCTACACCTTC. Its translation is CASSWGRSSDYGYTF.

The gene calls are TRBV5-6 and TRBJ2-7; D could derive from TRBD1 or TRBD2 (5 bases each). The CDR3 totals 15 residues. Per germline, CDR1 SGHDT and CDR2 YYEEEE. V gave up 0 bases and J gave up 0 bases, with 10 bases separating them. This CDR3 reads CASSLAGAISYEQYF. The CDR3 nucleotides read TGTGCCAGCAGCTTGGCCGGGGCAATCTCCTACGAGCAGTACTTC.

V and J are TRBV7-9 and TRBJ2-1, with 10 bases fitting TRBD2. The V gene end was trimmed by 3 bases and the J gene end by 5 bases; junction bases not matched to a gene: 7. Germline assignment: CDR1 SEHNR and CDR2 FQNEAQ (reference sequence). The CDR3 covers 16 residues. CDR3: CASSLASGGPNNEQFF. CDR3 coding DNA: TGTGCCAGCAGCTTGGCTAGCGGGGGACCTAACAATGAGCAGTTCTTC.

The gene calls are TRBV10-3 and TRBJ1-1; 7 nucleotides line up with TRBD1. From germline, CDR1 is ENHRY and CDR2 SYGVKD. With 3 bases clipped from V and 1 base from J, the junction kept 5 bases outside the gene matches. The CDR3 runs to 15 residues. This CDR3 is CAISDYQGGNTEAFF. CDR3 nucleotide sequence: TGTGCCATCAGTGATTATCAGGGGGGGAACACTGAAGCTTTCTTT.

The V call is TRBV5-1, the J call TRBJ2-2; no firm D call. In germline, CDR1 is SGHRS, CDR2 YFSETQ. The CDR3 consists of 12 residues. Trimming took off 1 base at V and 2 bases at J, with 0 bases between the two ends. CDR3 protein: CASSLNTGELFF. DNA for the CDR3: TGCGCCAGCAGCTTGAACACCGGGGAGCTGTTTTTT.

Only a few counts were recorded for this clone. The chain joins TRBV4-3 to TRBJ1-4, with TRBD1 as a possible D gene (5 bases). The CDR3 has 15 amino acids. Trimming pared 1 base from V and 6 bases from J, leaving 12 bases between. The germline gives CDR1 LGHNA, CDR2 YSLEER. This CDR3 is CASSQVGTSYEKLFF. CDR3 coding DNA: TGCGCCAGCAGCCAAGTAGGGACTTCGTATGAAAAACTGTTTTTT.

This sequence joins TRBV10-3 and TRBJ1-4; no clear D. CDR1 is ENHRY and CDR2 is SYGVKD in the germline V gene. The CDR3 sequence is 12 residues long. The V end lost 2 bases, the J end lost 10 bases, and 8 bases lay between the germline ends. The CDR3 DNA reads as TGTGCCATCAGTGAGCTCGGAGGAAAACTGTTTTTT. Translated: CAISELGGKLFF.

The J gene is TRBJ2-2, the V gene TRBV6-1, with TRBD1 identical over 11 bases. J gave up 8 bases and V 6 bases, and 5 bases lay outside the gene matches. Germline assignment: CDR1 MNHNS and CDR2 SASEGT. CDR3 length equals 14 residues. The CDR3 nucleotides are TGTGCCAGCAGGGACAGGGGGCGCGTGGGGGAGCTGTTTTTT. Encoded protein: CASRDRGRVGELFF.

This rearrangement joins TRBV30 to TRBJ2-7; no definite D call. The CDR3 spans 12 residues. Between the trimmed V and J ends, which lost 7 bases and 0 bases, there was a span of 10 bases. Germline V gene sequence: CDR1 GTSNPN, CDR2 SVGIG (reference sequence). CDR3 in DNA: TGTGCCTACCAGATGAGCTCCTACGAGCAGTACTTC. The encoded protein is CAYQMSSYEQYF.

This chain uses TRBV28 with TRBJ1-3; possible D gene TRBD1, 6 bases. CDR1 and CDR2 (germline): MDHEN, SYDVKM. Trimming cost V 4 bases and J 5 bases, with 18 bases left between them. This CDR3 spans 16 amino acids. CDR3 residues: CASSSVGSGARNTIYF. The CDR3 DNA reads TGTGCCAGCAGTTCTGTGGGATCAGGGGCTCGAAACACCATATATTTT.

The DNA of the CDR3 is TGCGCCAGCAGCTTACCGACAGGGGGCTACAATGAGCAGTTCTTC. This translates into CASSLPTGGYNEQFF. The rearrangement uses TRBV5-1 and TRBJ2-1; TRBD1 matches 9 bases. The CDR3 consists of 15 residues. Per germline, CDR1 SGHRS and CDR2 YFSETQ. With 2 bases clipped from V and 3 bases from J, the junction kept 3 bases outside the gene matches.

The J gene is TRBJ2-7, the V gene TRBV19, with 9 bases matching TRBD1. The CDR3 contains 17 residues. Germline V gene lookup returns CDR1 LNHDA and CDR2 SQIVND (reference sequence). The V segment lost 6 bases and the J segment 5 bases; nucleotides outside the gene matches: 17. CDR3 in amino acids: CASSQPIPGTGPHEQYF. DNA for the CDR3: TGTGCCAGTAGCCAGCCCATCCCCGGGACAGGGCCCCACGAGCAGTACTTC. Drawing the rest from reference TRBV19 and TRBJ2-7, the complete variable domain is DGGITQSPKYLFRKEGQNVTLSCEQNLNHDAMYWYRQDPGQGLRLIYYSQIVNDFQKGDIAEGYSVSREKKESFPLTVTSAQKNPTAFYLCASSQPIPGTGPHEQYFGPGTRLTVT.

In this sample, this clone turned up a few times. This chain links TRBV5-1 with TRBJ1-2; TRBD1 matches 8 bases. V lost 5 bases and J lost 2; bases outside the gene matches: 8. CDR3 size: 15 residues. Looked up from germline, CDR1 is SGHRS and CDR2 is YFSETQ. CDR3 nucleotides: TGCGCCAGCAGGAGACAGGGGCGGACCAACTATGGCTACACCTTC. Protein product: CASRRQGRTNYGYTF.

This clone occurred many times. This sequence joins TRBV2 and TRBJ1-4; possibly TRBD1 for D (5 bases). V dropped 5 bases and J dropped 8 bases, with 21 bases sitting between them. Germline CDR1 and CDR2: SNHLY and FYNNEI. The CDR3 runs 16 residues. Here the CDR3 reads CASSFDQGVGEEKLFF. The CDR3 bases are TGTGCCAGCAGTTTTGATCAGGGTGTCGGAGAGGAAAAACTGTTTTTT.

This chain uses TRBV7-9 with TRBJ1-1; weak D call: TRBD1 (5 bases). The V gene's germline CDR1 is SEHNR and CDR2 FQNEAQ (reference sequence). V lost 3 bases to trimming and J lost 4 bases, with 9 bases between them. The CDR3 extends over 13 amino acids. The DNA for the CDR3 is TGTGCCAGCAGCTTGGATGGGACCACTGAAGCTTTCTTT. It encodes CASSLDGTTEAFF. Full variable domain (outside the CDR3, taken from reference TRBV7-9 and TRBJ1-1): DTGVSQNPRHKITKRGQNVTFRCDPISEHNRLYWYRQTLGQGPEFLTYFQNEAQLEKSRLLSDRFSAERPKGSFSTLEIQRTEQGDSAMYLCASSLDGTTEAFFGQGTRLTVV.

The rearrangement joins TRBV5-6 to TRBJ1-6; unclear D gene. V shed 1 base and J shed 10 bases, with 12 bases lying between them. The length of the CDR3 is 14 residues. Germline CDR1 reads SGHDT; CDR2 reads YYEEEE. DNA for the CDR3: TGTGCCAGCAGCTTGTTCCAGGCGGAATCACCCCTCCACTTT. Its protein product is CASSLFQAESPLHF.

The chain carries TRBV9 and TRBJ2-5, with D perhaps being TRBD1 or TRBD2 (6 bases each). Germline loops: CDR1 SGDLS, CDR2 YYNGEE. This CDR3 spans 14 amino acids. V shed 0 bases and J shed 5 bases, with 11 bases lying between them. As DNA, the CDR3 is TGTGCCAGCAGCGTAGGGGGGGCGGGGGAGACCCAGTACTTC. This codes for CASSVGGAGETQYF.